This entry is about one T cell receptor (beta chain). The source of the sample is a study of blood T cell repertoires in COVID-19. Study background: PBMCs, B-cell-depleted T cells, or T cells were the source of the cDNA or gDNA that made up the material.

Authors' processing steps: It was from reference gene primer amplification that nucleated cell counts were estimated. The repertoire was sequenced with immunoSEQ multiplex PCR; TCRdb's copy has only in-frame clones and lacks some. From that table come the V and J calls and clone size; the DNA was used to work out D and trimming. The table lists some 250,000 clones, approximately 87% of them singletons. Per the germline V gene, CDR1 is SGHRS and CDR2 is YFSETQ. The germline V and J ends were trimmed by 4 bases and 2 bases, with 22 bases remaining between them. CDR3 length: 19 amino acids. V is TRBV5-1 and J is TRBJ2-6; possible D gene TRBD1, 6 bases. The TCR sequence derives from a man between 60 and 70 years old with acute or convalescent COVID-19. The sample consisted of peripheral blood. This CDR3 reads CASSAGQLYLRAGANVLTF. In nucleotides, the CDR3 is TGCGCCAGCAGCGCCGGACAGCTATACCTTCGCGCTGGGGCCAACGTCCTGACTTTC.